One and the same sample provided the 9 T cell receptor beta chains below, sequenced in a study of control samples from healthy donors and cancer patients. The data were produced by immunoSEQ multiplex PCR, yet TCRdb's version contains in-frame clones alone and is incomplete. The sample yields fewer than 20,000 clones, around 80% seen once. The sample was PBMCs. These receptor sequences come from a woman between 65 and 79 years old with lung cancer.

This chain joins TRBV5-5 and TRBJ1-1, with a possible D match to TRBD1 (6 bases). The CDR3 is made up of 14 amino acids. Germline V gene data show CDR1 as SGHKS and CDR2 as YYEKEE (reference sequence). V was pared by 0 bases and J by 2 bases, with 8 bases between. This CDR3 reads CASSLGTVNTEAFF. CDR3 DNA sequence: TGTGCCAGCAGCTTGGGGACAGTTAACACTGAAGCTTTCTTT.

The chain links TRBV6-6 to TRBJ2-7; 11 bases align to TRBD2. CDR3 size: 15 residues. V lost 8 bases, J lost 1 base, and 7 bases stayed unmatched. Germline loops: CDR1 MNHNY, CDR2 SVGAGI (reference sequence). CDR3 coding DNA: TGTGCCAGCCGCCTAGCGGGAGGCCGTTCCTACGAGCAGTACTTC. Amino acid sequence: CASRLAGGRSYEQYF.

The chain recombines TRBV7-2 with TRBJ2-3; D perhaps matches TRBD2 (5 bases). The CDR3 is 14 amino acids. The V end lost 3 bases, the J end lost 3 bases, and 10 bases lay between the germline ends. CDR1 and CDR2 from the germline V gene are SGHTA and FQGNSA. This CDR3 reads CASSLDVATDTQYF. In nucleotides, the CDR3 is TGTGCCAGCAGCTTGGACGTAGCGACAGATACGCAGTATTTT.

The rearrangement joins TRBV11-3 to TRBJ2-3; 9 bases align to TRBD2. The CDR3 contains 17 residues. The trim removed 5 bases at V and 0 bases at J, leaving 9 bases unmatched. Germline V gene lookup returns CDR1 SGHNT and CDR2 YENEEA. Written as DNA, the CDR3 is TGTGCCAGCAGCCGACGTAGCGGGGGATCTAGCACAGATACGCAGTATTTT. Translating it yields CASSRRSGGSSTDTQYF.

CDR3 bases: TGTGCCAGCAGTTTAAACCCCCAGACAGATACGCAGTATTTT. It codes for CASSLNPQTDTQYF. This chain connects TRBV27 to TRBJ2-3; D is unresolved. Germline CDR1 and CDR2: MNHEY and SMNVEV (reference sequence). The CDR3 is 14 residues long. Trimming shortened V by 2 bases and J by 3 bases, and 9 bases separated the two germline ends.

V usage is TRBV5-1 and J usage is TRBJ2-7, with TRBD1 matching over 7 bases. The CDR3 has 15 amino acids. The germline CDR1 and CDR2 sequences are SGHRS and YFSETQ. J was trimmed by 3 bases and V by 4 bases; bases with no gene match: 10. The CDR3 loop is CASSRLQGTGYEQYF. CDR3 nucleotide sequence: TGCGCCAGCAGCAGACTACAGGGGACGGGCTACGAGCAGTACTTC. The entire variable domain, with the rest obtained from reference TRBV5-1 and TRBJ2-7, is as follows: KAGVTQTPRYLIKTRGQQVTLSCSPISGHRSVSWYQQTPGQGLQFLFEYFSETQRNKGNFPGRFSGRQFSNSRSEMNVSTLELGDSALYLCASSRLQGTGYEQYFGPGTRLTVT.

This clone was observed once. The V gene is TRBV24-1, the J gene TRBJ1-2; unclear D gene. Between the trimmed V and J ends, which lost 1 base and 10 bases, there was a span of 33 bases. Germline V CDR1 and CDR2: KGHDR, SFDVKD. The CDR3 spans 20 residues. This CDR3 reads CATSDFFVRYYPLVATHYTF. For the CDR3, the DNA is TGTGCCACCAGTGATTTTTTCGTAAGGTACTACCCCCTGGTGGCAACTCACTACACCTTC.

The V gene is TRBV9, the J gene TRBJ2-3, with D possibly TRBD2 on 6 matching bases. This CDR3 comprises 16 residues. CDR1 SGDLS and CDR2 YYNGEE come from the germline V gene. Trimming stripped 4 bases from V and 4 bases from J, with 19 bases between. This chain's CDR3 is CASSPDWIGGADTQYF. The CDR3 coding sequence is TGTGCCAGCAGCCCCGACTGGATCGGAGGGGCAGATACGCAGTATTTT. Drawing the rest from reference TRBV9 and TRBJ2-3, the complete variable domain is DSGVTQTPKHLITATGQRVTLRCSPRSGDLSVYWYQQSLDQGLQFLIQYYNGEERAKGNILERFSAQQFPDLHSELNLSSLELGDSALYFCASSPDWIGGADTQYFGPGTRLTVL.

CDR3 sequence: CATSALGSSYNEQFF. CDR3 DNA sequence: TGTGCCACCAGTGCACTAGGTAGCTCCTACAATGAGCAGTTCTTC. The rearrangement joins TRBV24-1 to TRBJ2-1, with D possibly TRBD2 on 5 matching bases. The CDR3 spans 15 residues. Trimming removed 5 bases at V and 0 bases at J, with 10 bases between. CDR1 is KGHDR, CDR2 SFDVKD, per germline.